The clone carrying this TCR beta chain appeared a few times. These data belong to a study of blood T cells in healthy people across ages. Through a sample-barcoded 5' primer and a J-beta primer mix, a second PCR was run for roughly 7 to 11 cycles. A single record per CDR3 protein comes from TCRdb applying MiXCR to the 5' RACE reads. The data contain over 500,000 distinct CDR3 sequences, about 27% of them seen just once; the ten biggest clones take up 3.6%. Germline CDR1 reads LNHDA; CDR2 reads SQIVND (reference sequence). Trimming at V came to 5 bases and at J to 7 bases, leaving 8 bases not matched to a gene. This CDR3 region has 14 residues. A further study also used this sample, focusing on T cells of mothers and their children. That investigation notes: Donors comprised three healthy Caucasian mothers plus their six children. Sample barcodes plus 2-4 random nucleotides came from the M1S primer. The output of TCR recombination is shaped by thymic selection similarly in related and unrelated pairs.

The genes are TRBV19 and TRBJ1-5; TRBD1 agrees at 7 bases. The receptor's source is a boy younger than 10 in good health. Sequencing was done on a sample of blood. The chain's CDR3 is CASSRNRGGQPQHF. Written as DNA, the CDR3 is TGTGCCAGTAGTCGGAACAGGGGCGGACAGCCCCAGCATTTT. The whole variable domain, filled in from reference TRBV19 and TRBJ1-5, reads DGGITQSPKYLFRKEGQNVTLSCEQNLNHDAMYWYRQDPGQGLRLIYYSQIVNDFQKGDIAEGYSVSREKKESFPLTVTSAQKNPTAFYLCASSRNRGGQPQHFGDGTRLSIL.